Presented here are 5 T cell receptor beta chains from one specimen sequenced in a study of beta chain features in type 1 diabetes. Expressed TCRB transcripts were sequenced because the isolated RNA had all been reverse transcribed beforehand. Only in-frame clones appear in the TCRdb table, and some are missing; sequencing was by immunoSEQ multiplex PCR. The sample has under 300,000 clones, around 7.3% seen once. Sequenced: central memory CD4+ T cells from blood. The receptors come from a young woman in good health.

This chain joins TRBV14 and TRBJ2-7, with D uncertain. Germline-derived CDR1 and CDR2 are SGHDN and FVKESK. V was pared by 0 bases and J by 7 bases, with 13 bases between. The CDR3 runs 14 residues. Written as DNA, the CDR3 is TGTGCCAGCAGCCAAGATCGGCATTCCGGGGAGCAGTACTTC. Translation: CASSQDRHSGEQYF.

The chain uses TRBV18 and TRBJ2-2; 9 bases line up with TRBD1. Losses at the gene ends were 4 bases for V and 3 bases for J; bases not matched to a gene: 9. CDR1 and CDR2 from the germline V gene are KGHSH and LQKENI. The CDR3 consists of 17 residues. The DNA of the CDR3 is TGTGCCAGCTCACATCAACAGGGGGCTGGCGACACCGGGGAGCTGTTTTTT. This gives the protein CASSHQQGAGDTGELFF.

The chain is built from TRBV7-2 and TRBJ1-3; D unclear. Germline CDR1 is SGHTA and CDR2 is FQGNSA. The CDR3 consists of 14 residues. Trimming left V 5 bases short and J 0 bases short, with 8 bases between. CDR3 sequence: CASSPINSGNTIYF. The CDR3 DNA sequence: TGTGCCAGCAGCCCGATTAACTCTGGAAACACCATATATTTT.

This clone was observed a few times. The DNA for the CDR3 is TGCAGCGCATCGGACAGGGTAGGGCAGCCCCAGCATTTT. It is translated as CSASDRVGQPQHF. V is TRBV29-1 and J is TRBJ1-5; 8 bases agree with TRBD1. With V trimmed by 7 bases and J by 7 bases, 9 bases remained unmatched. The germline gives CDR1 SQVTM, CDR2 ANQGSEA. There are 13 residues in the CDR3. Full variable domain (remainder filled in from reference TRBV29-1 and TRBJ1-5): SAVISQKPSRDICQRGTSLTIQCQVDSQVTMMFWYRQQPGQSLTLIATANQGSEATYESGFVIDKFPISRPNLTFSTLTVSNMSPEDSSIYLCSASDRVGQPQHFGDGTRLSIL.

This clone has only a few counts. The chain couples TRBV27 to TRBJ2-1, with TRBD1 matching over 9 bases. CDR3 length equals 14 residues. Germline trimming cut 9 bases from V and 5 bases from J; bases unmatched to any gene: 8. Germline CDR1 reads MNHEY; CDR2 reads SMNVEV (reference sequence). CDR3 sequence: CASGGQGPHNEQFF. CDR3 nucleotides: TGTGCCAGTGGGGGACAGGGCCCGCACAATGAGCAGTTCTTC.